The 2 T cell receptor beta chains presented below share a single source sample, sequenced in a study of blood T cell repertoires in COVID-19. The repertoire was sequenced with immunoSEQ multiplex PCR; TCRdb's copy has only in-frame clones and lacks some. In the table there are roughly 120,000 clones, roughly 80% of which are singletons. Sequencing input: peripheral blood. The receptor source for this set is a man in his 70s with acute or convalescent COVID-19.

The chain joins TRBV5-8 to TRBJ2-7; 8 positions agree with TRBD1. The trim removed 3 bases at V and 4 bases at J, leaving 9 bases unmatched. The CDR3 extends over 15 amino acids. Germline CDR1 is SGHTS and CDR2 is YDEGEE. In nucleotides, the CDR3 is TGTGCCAGCAGCTATGGGACAGGCCTCGGTTACGAGCAGTACTTC. Its translation is CASSYGTGLGYEQYF.

The chain uses TRBV28 and TRBJ2-7, with unresolved D. The germline V and J ends were trimmed by 5 bases and 4 bases, with 6 bases remaining between them. In germline, CDR1 is MDHEN, CDR2 SYDVKM. The CDR3 loop spans 11 amino acids. For the CDR3, the DNA is TGTGCCAGCAGTCAAAATTACGAGCAGTACTTC. This sequence encodes CASSQNYEQYF.